These T cell receptor beta chains were read from a single sample in a study of CD8 T cells in Susac syndrome. From the immunoSEQ multiplex PCR reads, TCRdb called clonotypes with MiXCR, one entry per CDR3 protein. The table lists about 160,000 distinct CDR3 sequences, more than 95% of them singletons, with roughly 0.12% in the top ten. Sequenced material: CD4+ T cells from PBMCs. The source is a human donor with Susac syndrome. Each CDR3 is given with its conserved first and last residue. The D gene is left open where the match is weak. Clone size is given for some rows only: seen once, a few or many times, or a class if the clone is expanded.

clone_size: NA; j_call: TRBJ2-1; cdr3_length: 14; d_call: TRBD1; v_call: TRBV24-1; cdr3_aa: CATSDPGTGGIRFF; cdr3_nt: TGTGCCACCAGTGATCCCGGGACAGGGGGCATCCGGTTCTTC
clone_size: once; j_call: TRBJ2-1; cdr3_length: 14; d_call: NA; v_call: TRBV7-8; cdr3_aa: CASSSRDSYNEQFF; cdr3_nt: TGTGCCAGCAGCTCCCGGGACTCCTACAATGAGCAGTTCTTC
clone_size: NA; j_call: TRBJ2-7; cdr3_length: 16; d_call: TRBD2; v_call: TRBV5-4; cdr3_aa: CASSPGGLGSSYEQYF; cdr3_nt: TGTGCCAGCAGCCCGGGAGGTCTGGGGAGCTCCTACGAGCAGTACTTC
clone_size: NA; j_call: TRBJ1-6; cdr3_length: 17; d_call: TRBD1; v_call: TRBV20-1; cdr3_aa: CSARADREGSYNSPLHF; cdr3_nt: TGCAGTGCTAGAGCGGACAGGGAAGGGAGCTATAATTCACCCCTCCACTTT
clone_size: NA; j_call: TRBJ1-6; cdr3_length: 15; d_call: NA; v_call: TRBV27; cdr3_aa: CASSLYGGTLLPLHF; cdr3_nt: TGTGCCAGCAGTTTATACGGGGGGACATTGCTACCCCTCCACTTT
clone_size: NA; j_call: TRBJ2-7; cdr3_length: 14; d_call: TRBD2; v_call: TRBV3-1; cdr3_aa: CASSQIQREGEQYF; cdr3_nt: TGTGCCAGCAGCCAAATCCAGCGGGAGGGCGAGCAGTACTTC
clone_size: once; j_call: TRBJ2-1; cdr3_length: 10; d_call: NA; v_call: TRBV28; cdr3_aa: CASSFGEQFF; cdr3_nt: TGTGCCAGCAGTTTTGGTGAGCAGTTCTTC
clone_size: NA; j_call: TRBJ2-7; cdr3_length: 15; d_call: NA; v_call: TRBV28; cdr3_aa: CASSLSGRGSYEQYF; cdr3_nt: TGTGCCAGCAGTTTATCGGGTCGGGGGTCCTACGAGCAGTACTTC
clone_size: NA; j_call: TRBJ1-3; cdr3_length: 15; d_call: TRBD1; v_call: TRBV12-3/TRBV12-4; cdr3_aa: CASSPRTGDFNTIYF; cdr3_nt: TGTGCCAGCAGCCCTAGGACAGGGGATTTTAACACCATATATTTT
clone_size: NA; j_call: TRBJ1-5; cdr3_length: 12; d_call: NA; v_call: TRBV6-5; cdr3_aa: CASSGVGGLQHF; cdr3_nt: TGTGCCAGCAGTGGGGTGGGGGGGCTCCAGCATTTT
clone_size: NA; j_call: TRBJ2-7; cdr3_length: 14; d_call: TRBD2; v_call: TRBV29-1; cdr3_aa: CSVVSAGAFGEQYF; cdr3_nt: TGCAGCGTTGTTTCGGCGGGAGCCTTCGGGGAGCAGTACTTC
clone_size: NA; j_call: TRBJ2-1; cdr3_length: 15; d_call: TRBD2; v_call: TRBV12-3/TRBV12-4; cdr3_aa: CASSSRLAGGNEQFF; cdr3_nt: TGTGCCAGCAGTTCCCGACTAGCGGGAGGTAATGAGCAGTTCTTC
clone_size: NA; j_call: TRBJ1-5; cdr3_length: 13; d_call: NA; v_call: TRBV6-5; cdr3_aa: CASSERSNQPQHF; cdr3_nt: TGTGCCAGCAGTGAAAGGAGCAATCAGCCCCAGCATTTT
clone_size: once; j_call: TRBJ2-3; cdr3_length: 17; d_call: TRBD2; v_call: TRBV3-1; cdr3_aa: CASSQGGLAGSTDTQYF; cdr3_nt: TGTGCCAGCAGCCAAGGCGGACTAGCGGGGAGCACAGATACGCAGTATTTT
clone_size: NA; j_call: TRBJ2-5; cdr3_length: 14; d_call: TRBD1; v_call: TRBV7-2; cdr3_aa: CASATGVQRETQYF; cdr3_nt: TGTGCCAGCGCTACAGGGGTCCAGAGGGAGACCCAGTACTTC
clone_size: few; j_call: TRBJ1-5; cdr3_length: 14; d_call: NA; v_call: TRBV6-1; cdr3_aa: CASSAWGIGQPQHF; cdr3_nt: TGTGCCAGCAGTGCCTGGGGGATCGGGCAGCCCCAGCATTTT
clone_size: NA; j_call: TRBJ2-5; cdr3_length: 12; d_call: NA; v_call: TRBV20-1; cdr3_aa: CSARGPQETQYF; cdr3_nt: TGCAGTGCTAGGGGACCACAAGAGACCCAGTACTTC
clone_size: once; j_call: TRBJ2-2; cdr3_length: 17; d_call: NA; v_call: TRBV7-2; cdr3_aa: CASSLDRLGRNTGELFF; cdr3_nt: TGTGCCAGCAGCTTAGACCGACTGGGCAGGAACACCGGGGAGCTGTTTTTT
clone_size: NA; j_call: TRBJ2-2; cdr3_length: 16; d_call: NA; v_call: TRBV7-3; cdr3_aa: CASSFGDRDGTGELFF; cdr3_nt: TGTGCCAGCAGCTTCGGGGATCGGGACGGCACCGGGGAGCTGTTTTTT
clone_size: NA; j_call: TRBJ2-5; cdr3_length: 14; d_call: TRBD1; v_call: TRBV19; cdr3_aa: CASSTGTGVKTQYF; cdr3_nt: TGTGCCAGTAGTACCGGGACAGGGGTGAAGACCCAGTACTTC
clone_size: NA; j_call: TRBJ2-5; cdr3_length: 12; d_call: NA; v_call: TRBV20-1; cdr3_aa: CSATPGTETQYF; cdr3_nt: TGCAGTGCCACCCCGGGGACGGAGACCCAGTACTTC
clone_size: few; j_call: TRBJ2-5; cdr3_length: 14; d_call: NA; v_call: TRBV18; cdr3_aa: CASSPQGVQETQYF; cdr3_nt: TGTGCCAGCTCACCCCAGGGTGTCCAAGAGACCCAGTACTTC
clone_size: NA; j_call: TRBJ2-5; cdr3_length: 15; d_call: TRBD1; v_call: TRBV7-7; cdr3_aa: CASSADRGGSETQYF; cdr3_nt: TGTGCTAGCAGCGCGGACAGGGGAGGGTCAGAGACCCAGTACTTC
clone_size: NA; j_call: TRBJ2-3; cdr3_length: 15; d_call: TRBD2; v_call: TRBV24-1; cdr3_aa: CATSRTSGKTDTQYF; cdr3_nt: TGTGCCACCAGTCGTACTAGCGGGAAGACAGATACGCAGTATTTT
clone_size: NA; j_call: TRBJ1-1; cdr3_length: 14; d_call: NA; v_call: TRBV29-1; cdr3_aa: CSVGAGTPNTEAFF; cdr3_nt: TGCAGCGTTGGAGCCGGGACACCAAACACTGAAGCTTTCTTT
clone_size: NA; j_call: TRBJ2-7; cdr3_length: 15; d_call: TRBD1; v_call: TRBV7-2; cdr3_aa: CASSSPGQGRYEQYF; cdr3_nt: TGTGCCAGCAGCTCCCCGGGACAGGGACGTTACGAGCAGTACTTC
clone_size: NA; j_call: TRBJ2-3; cdr3_length: 14; d_call: TRBD2; v_call: TRBV29-1; cdr3_aa: CSVVESGNTDTQYF; cdr3_nt: TGCAGCGTTGTAGAGAGCGGGAACACAGATACGCAGTATTTT
clone_size: NA; j_call: TRBJ2-3; cdr3_length: 16; d_call: TRBD1; v_call: TRBV9; cdr3_aa: CASSLRTGKGTDTQYF; cdr3_nt: TGTGCCAGCAGCCTAAGGACAGGGAAGGGTACAGATACGCAGTATTTT
clone_size: NA; j_call: TRBJ1-4; cdr3_length: 13; d_call: NA; v_call: TRBV29-1; cdr3_aa: CSVATDAHEKLFF; cdr3_nt: TGCAGCGTTGCGACAGACGCCCATGAAAAACTGTTTTTT
clone_size: NA; j_call: TRBJ1-1; cdr3_length: 14; d_call: NA; v_call: TRBV18; cdr3_aa: CASSPPSKVPEAFF; cdr3_nt: TGTGCCAGCTCACCACCGTCAAAGGTGCCTGAAGCTTTCTTT
clone_size: NA; j_call: TRBJ2-3; cdr3_length: 14; d_call: NA; v_call: TRBV2; cdr3_aa: CASSVGGRRDTQYF; cdr3_nt: TGTGCCAGCAGTGTAGGAGGGAGGCGAGATACGCAGTATTTT
clone_size: NA; j_call: TRBJ2-1; cdr3_length: 13; d_call: NA; v_call: TRBV18; cdr3_aa: CASSPPNRGKKFF; cdr3_nt: TGTGCCAGCTCACCACCCAATAGGGGGAAAAAGTTCTTC
clone_size: NA; j_call: TRBJ1-5; cdr3_length: 15; d_call: NA; v_call: TRBV6-2/TRBV6-3; cdr3_aa: CASSYGGTKRQPQHF; cdr3_nt: TGTGCCAGCAGTTACGGAGGCACCAAACGCCAGCCCCAGCATTTT
clone_size: NA; j_call: TRBJ2-1; cdr3_length: 14; d_call: TRBD2; v_call: TRBV20-1; cdr3_aa: CSAPRVAGVVEQFF; cdr3_nt: TGCAGTGCGCCCAGGGTAGCGGGAGTAGTTGAGCAGTTCTTC
clone_size: once; j_call: TRBJ2-2; cdr3_length: 14; d_call: NA; v_call: TRBV4-2; cdr3_aa: CASSLTSGTGELFF; cdr3_nt: TGTGCCAGCAGCCTAACCAGTGGTACCGGGGAGCTGTTTTTT